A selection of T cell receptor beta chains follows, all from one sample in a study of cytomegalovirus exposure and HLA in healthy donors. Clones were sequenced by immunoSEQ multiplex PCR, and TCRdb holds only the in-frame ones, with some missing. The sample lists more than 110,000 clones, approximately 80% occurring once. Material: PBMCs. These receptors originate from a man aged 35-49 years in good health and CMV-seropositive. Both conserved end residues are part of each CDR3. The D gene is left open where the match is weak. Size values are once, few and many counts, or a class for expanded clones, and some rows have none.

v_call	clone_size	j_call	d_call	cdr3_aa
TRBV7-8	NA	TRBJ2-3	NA	CASSFASDTQYF
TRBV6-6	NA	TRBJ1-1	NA	CASSTGQHTEAFF
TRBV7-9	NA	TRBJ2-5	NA	CASSLVTEVQETQYF
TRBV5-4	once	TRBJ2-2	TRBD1	CASSLDRRGELFF
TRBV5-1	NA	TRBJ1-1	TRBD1	CASSAGQGENTEAFF
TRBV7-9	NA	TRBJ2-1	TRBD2	CASSAWTGTSGSNEQFF
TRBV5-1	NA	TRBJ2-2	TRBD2	CASSPGLAGVAGELFF
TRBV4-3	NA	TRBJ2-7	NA	CASSQYGSSYEQYF
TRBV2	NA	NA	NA	CASSESFEQYF
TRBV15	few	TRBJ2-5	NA	CATSRPTLTGMVETQYF
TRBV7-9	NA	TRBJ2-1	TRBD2	CASSISGLESYNEQFF
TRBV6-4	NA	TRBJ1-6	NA	CASSGELGSPLHF
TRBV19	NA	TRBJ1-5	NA	CASSIRIGTGPNQPQHF
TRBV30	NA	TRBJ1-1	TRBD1	CACWTGLSTEAFF
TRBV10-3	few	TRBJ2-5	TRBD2	CAISESPGLAVPGETQYF
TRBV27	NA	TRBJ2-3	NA	CASSFAGSTDTQYF
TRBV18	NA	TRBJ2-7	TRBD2	CATTARSGDFYEQYF
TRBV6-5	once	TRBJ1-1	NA	CASRTPAGNTEAFF
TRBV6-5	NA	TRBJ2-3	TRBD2	CASSWGLAGVKDTQYF
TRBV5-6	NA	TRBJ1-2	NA	CASSLKTGGGYTF
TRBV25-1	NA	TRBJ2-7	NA	CASSEYDSYEQYF
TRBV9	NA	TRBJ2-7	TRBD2	CASSGGDPPYEQYF
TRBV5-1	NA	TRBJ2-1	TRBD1	CASSRTGIHNEQFF
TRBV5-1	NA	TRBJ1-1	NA	CASRTELNTEAFF
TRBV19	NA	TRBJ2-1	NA	CASSMKGSTINEQFF
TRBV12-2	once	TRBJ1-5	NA	CASRIGQGRSNQPQHF
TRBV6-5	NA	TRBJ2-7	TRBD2	CASSYSYEPRERQYF
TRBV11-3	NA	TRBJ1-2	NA	CASSLVGQTINYGYTF
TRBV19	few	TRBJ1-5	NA	CASTNRNQPQHF
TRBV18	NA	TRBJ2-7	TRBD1	CASSPGTVFYEQYF
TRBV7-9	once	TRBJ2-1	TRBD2	CASRPAGLGGNEQFF
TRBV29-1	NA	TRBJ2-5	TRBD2	CSVVLAKSPETQYF
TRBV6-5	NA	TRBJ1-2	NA	CASRSPGRSGFYTF
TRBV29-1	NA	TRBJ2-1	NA	CSVAGRTNANEQFF
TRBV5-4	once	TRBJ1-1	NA	CASSEGLSNTEAFF
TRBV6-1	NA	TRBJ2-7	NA	CASSAVQGGSYEQYF
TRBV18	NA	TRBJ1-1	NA	CASSPLGQNTEAFF
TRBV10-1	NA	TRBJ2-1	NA	CARRMSLNKQFF
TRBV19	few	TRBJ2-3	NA	CASSTADRDYTDTQYF
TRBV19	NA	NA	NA	CASSNDRPPYEQYF
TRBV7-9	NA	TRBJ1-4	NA	CASSARRSNEKLFF
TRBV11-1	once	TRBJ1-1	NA	CASSFGLGDTEAFF
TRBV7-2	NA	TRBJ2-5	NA	CASSLDPLVRETQYF